This is a list of T cell receptor beta chains from one sample in a study of cytomegalovirus exposure and HLA in healthy donors. Produced via immunoSEQ multiplex PCR; TCRdb's table is partial and in-frame only. The table has around 87,000 clones, 76% seen once. The source material was PBMCs. The receptor set was obtained from a man aged 40-55 years in good health and CMV-seronegative. Both conserved end residues are part of each CDR3. The order of the fields is D gene, clone size, J gene, V gene, CDR3 protein, CDR3 DNA. The D gene is left open where the match is weak. A row's size may be missing; if present it is once, few, many or a size class.

>TRBD1|NA|TRBJ1-4|TRBV11-2
CASSSGQGRSTNEKLFF
TGTGCCAGCAGCTCGGGACAGGGGCGGTCAACTAATGAAAAACTGTTTTTT
>TRBD1|NA|TRBJ2-5|TRBV19
CASSIRTGGFGETQYF
TGTGCCAGTAGTATTAGGACAGGGGGCTTTGGGGAGACCCAGTACTTC
>NA|NA|TRBJ2-7|TRBV5-1
CASSASGSTYEQYF
TGCGCCAGCAGCGCCTCCGGGAGTACCTACGAGCAGTACTTC
>NA|NA|TRBJ2-7|TRBV4-1
CASSQEGAGSQYEQYF
TGCGCCAGCAGCCAAGAGGGGGCAGGGTCGCAGTACGAGCAGTACTTC
>NA|NA|TRBJ2-7|TRBV7-2
CASSVQGYSYEQYF
TGTGCCAGCAGCGTACAGGGTTATAGTTACGAGCAGTACTTC
>TRBD1|NA|TRBJ2-5|TRBV5-6
CASSVRTGALETQYF
TGTGCCAGCAGCGTAAGGACAGGGGCATTGGAGACCCAGTACTTC
>NA|NA|TRBJ2-7|TRBV1
CTSSQDGADSSYEQYF
TGCACCAGCAGCCAAGATGGTGCTGATAGCTCCTACGAGCAGTACTTC
>TRBD1|NA|TRBJ2-7|TRBV7-2
CASSPESRDRRPYEQYF
TGTGCCAGCAGCCCAGAATCGAGGGACAGGCGACCCTACGAGCAGTACTTC
>NA|NA|TRBJ1-5|TRBV5-1
CASSLGGVRNQPQHF
TGCGCCAGCAGCTTGGGCGGGGTGCGCAATCAGCCCCAGCATTTT
>NA|NA|TRBJ2-1|TRBV19
CASSKTVAGYNEQFF
TGTGCCAGTAGTAAGACAGTGGCAGGCTACAATGAGCAGTTCTTC
>TRBD1|NA|TRBJ1-2|TRBV15
CATSRDRQGYGYTF
TGTGCCACCAGCAGAGATCGACAGGGGTATGGCTACACCTTC
>TRBD1|few|TRBJ2-6|TRBV5-1
CASSGTGSSGANVLTF
TGCGCCAGTTCCGGGACAGGGTCCTCTGGGGCCAACGTCCTGACTTTC
>TRBD1|NA|TRBJ2-7|TRBV14
CASSRGTGLSYEQYF
TGTGCCAGCAGTAGGGGGACAGGGCTCTCCTACGAGCAGTACTTC
>NA|NA|TRBJ2-7|TRBV7-9
CASRVGNHYEQYF
TGTGCCAGCAGAGTTGGCAACCACTACGAGCAGTACTTC
>NA|NA|TRBJ2-7|TRBV5-4
CASRQDAYYEQYF
TGTGCCAGCAGACAGGACGCCTACTACGAGCAGTACTTC
>NA|NA|TRBJ1-2|TRBV28
CAIPGGIDYGYTF
TGTGCCATCCCCGGAGGCATAGACTATGGCTACACCTTC
>NA|few|TRBJ2-7|TRBV11-3
CASSSETEGEQYF
TGTGCCAGCAGCTCGGAGACGGAGGGCGAGCAGTACTTC
>NA|NA|TRBJ1-1|TRBV4-3
CASSQDSRPTGSEAFF
TGCGCCAGCAGCCAAGATTCCCGGCCTACAGGATCCGAAGCTTTCTTT
>TRBD1|NA|TRBJ1-1|TRBV28
CASRTSPGTGWTSEAFF
TGTGCCAGCAGAACGAGTCCCGGGACAGGGTGGACCTCTGAAGCTTTCTTT
>TRBD2|few|TRBJ2-1|TRBV5-4
CASRTSGGVEQFF
TGTGCCAGCAGGACTAGCGGGGGGGTTGAGCAGTTCTTC
>NA|NA|TRBJ2-3|TRBV2
CASSVGAVKTDTQYF
TGTGCCAGCAGTGTTGGGGCAGTTAAAACAGATACGCAGTATTTT
>TRBD1|NA|TRBJ1-2|TRBV7-9
CASSLGDRVGGGYTF
TGTGCCAGCAGCTTAGGGGACAGGGTCGGCGGTGGCTACACCTTC
>TRBD2|once|TRBJ2-3|TRBV6-1
CASSALLAASTDTQYF
TGTGCCAGCAGTGCGTTACTAGCGGCTAGCACAGATACGCAGTATTTT
>NA|NA|TRBJ2-3|TRBV9
CASSERGTGGGADTQYF
TGTGCCAGCAGCGAGAGGGGTACGGGGGGCGGGGCAGATACGCAGTATTTT
>TRBD2|NA|TRBJ2-2|TRBV9
CASNGGGLSGELFF
TGTGCCAGCAATGGGGGGGGTCTAAGCGGGGAGCTGTTTTTT
>NA|NA|TRBJ1-4|TRBV7-9
CASSFLGGGGEKLFF
TGTGCCAGCAGCTTTCTCGGGGGGGGTGGTGAAAAACTGTTTTTT
>NA|NA|TRBJ1-1|TRBV5-8
CASSLLQINTEAFF
TGTGCCAGCAGCTTGTTACAGATTAACACTGAAGCTTTCTTT
>TRBD1|NA|TRBJ1-4|TRBV27
CASRPSTGGGEKLFF
TGTGCCAGCAGGCCATCGACAGGGGGCGGTGAAAAACTGTTTTTT
>NA|NA|TRBJ1-6|TRBV9
CASSVEHYNSPLHF
TGTGCCAGCAGCGTAGAACACTATAATTCACCCCTCCACTTT
>NA|NA|TRBJ2-2|TRBV11-2
CASSSVGGGEQFF
TGTGCCAGCAGCTCGGTAGGGGGAGGGGAGCAGTTTTTT
>NA|NA|TRBJ1-3|TRBV27
CASSLRGLARTGGNTIYF
TGTGCCAGCAGTTTAAGGGGCCTAGCGAGAACGGGGGGAAACACCATATATTTT
>TRBD2|NA|TRBJ2-7|TRBV7-8
CASSPTQRGYEQYF
TGTGCCAGCAGCCCCACCCAGCGGGGGTACGAGCAGTACTTC
>TRBD2|NA|TRBJ2-2|TRBV15
CATSSPLAGKAGELFF
TGTGCCACCAGCAGTCCACTAGCGGGGAAGGCCGGGGAGCTGTTTTTT
>TRBD2|NA|TRBJ2-7|TRBV9
CASSVDGGGTYEQYF
TGTGCCAGCAGCGTAGACGGCGGGGGGACCTACGAGCAGTACTTC
>NA|NA|TRBJ1-5|TRBV9
CASSVDGGSAPNQPQHF
TGTGCCAGCAGCGTAGACGGGGGTTCGGCCCCGAATCAGCCCCAGCATTTT
>TRBD1|NA|TRBJ2-3|TRBV6-1
CASSPDRALDTQYF
TGTGCCAGCAGCCCGGACAGGGCCCTTGATACGCAGTATTTT
>NA|NA|TRBJ2-3|TRBV27
CASTLGGAVDTQYF
TGTGCCAGCACCCTGGGGGGGGCAGTAGATACGCAGTATTTT
>TRBD2|hyperexpanded|TRBJ2-3|TRBV6-4
CASSDSSGGADTQYF
TGTGCCAGCAGTGACTCTAGCGGGGGGGCAGATACGCAGTATTTT
>NA|NA|TRBJ1-1|TRBV11-2
CASSPRTDRTEAFF
TGTGCCAGCAGCCCGAGGACAGACAGAACTGAAGCTTTCTTT
>NA|many|TRBJ1-6|TRBV28
CASSPGGRWGNSPLHF
TGTGCCAGCAGTCCGGGGGGGAGATGGGGGAATTCACCCCTCCACTTT
>NA|NA|TRBJ1-1|TRBV7-2
CASSLGGSATEAFF
TGTGCCAGCAGCTTGGGGGGAAGCGCTACTGAAGCTTTCTTT